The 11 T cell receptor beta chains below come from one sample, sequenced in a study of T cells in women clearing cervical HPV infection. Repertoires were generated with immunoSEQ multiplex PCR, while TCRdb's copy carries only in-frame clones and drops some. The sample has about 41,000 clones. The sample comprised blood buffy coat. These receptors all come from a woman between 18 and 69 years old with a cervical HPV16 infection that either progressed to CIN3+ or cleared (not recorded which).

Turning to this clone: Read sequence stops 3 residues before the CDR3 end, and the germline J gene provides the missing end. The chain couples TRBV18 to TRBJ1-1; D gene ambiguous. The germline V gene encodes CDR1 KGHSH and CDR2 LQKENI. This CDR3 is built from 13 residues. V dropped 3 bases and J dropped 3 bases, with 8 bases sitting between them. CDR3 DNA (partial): TGTGCCAGCTCACCCACGAGGGACACTGAA. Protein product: CASSPTRDTE. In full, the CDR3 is CASSPTRDTEAFF.

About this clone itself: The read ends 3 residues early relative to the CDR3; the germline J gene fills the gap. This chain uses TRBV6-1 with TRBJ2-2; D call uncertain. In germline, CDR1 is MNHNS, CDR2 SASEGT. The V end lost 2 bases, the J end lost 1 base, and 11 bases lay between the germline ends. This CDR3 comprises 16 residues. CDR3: CASSESEALNTGELFF. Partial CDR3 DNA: TGTGCCAGCAGTGAAAGCGAGGCTTTGAACACCGGGGAG.

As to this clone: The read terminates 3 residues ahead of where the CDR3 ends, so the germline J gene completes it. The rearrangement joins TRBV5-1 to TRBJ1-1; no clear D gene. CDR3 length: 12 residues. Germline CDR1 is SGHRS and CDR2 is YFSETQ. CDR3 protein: CASSLVGPEAFF. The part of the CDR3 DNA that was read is TGCGCCAGCAGCTTGGTAGGGCCAGAA.

The covered CDR3 bases are TGTGCCAGCAGTGAAAACCCGACTACGAACACTGAA. This sequence encodes CASSENPTTNTE. The CDR3 as a whole reads CASSENPTTNTEAFF. J is TRBJ1-1 and V is TRBV2; D not certain. The read ends 3 residues shy of where the CDR3 ends; the end is completed using the germline J gene. CDR1 and CDR2 from the germline V gene are SNHLY and FYNNEI. The V and J ends lost 2 bases and 1 base respectively, with 11 bases between them. The CDR3 is made up of 15 amino acids.

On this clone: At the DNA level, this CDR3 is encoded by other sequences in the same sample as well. The CDR3 DNA, read in part, is TGTGCCAGTAGAGCAGGAGGCGCTGGGGCCAACGTC. Protein product: CASRAGGAGANV. The entire CDR3 sequence reads CASRAGGAGANVLTF. This chain links TRBV19 with TRBJ2-6, with D possibly matching TRBD2 (5 bases). The sequence runs out 3 residues before the end of the CDR3; the remainder is reconstructed from the germline J gene. The germline V and J ends were trimmed by 6 bases and 2 bases, with 11 bases remaining between them. The CDR3 has 15 residues. CDR1 and CDR2 (germline): LNHDA, SQIVND (reference sequence).

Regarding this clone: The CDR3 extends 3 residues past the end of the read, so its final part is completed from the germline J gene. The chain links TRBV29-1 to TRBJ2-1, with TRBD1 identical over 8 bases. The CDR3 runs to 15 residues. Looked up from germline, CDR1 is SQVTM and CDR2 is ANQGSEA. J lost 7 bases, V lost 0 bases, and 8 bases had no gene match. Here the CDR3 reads CSVEEAGTGRNEQFF. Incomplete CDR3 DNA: TGCAGCGTTGAAGAGGCCGGGACAGGCCGTAATGAG.

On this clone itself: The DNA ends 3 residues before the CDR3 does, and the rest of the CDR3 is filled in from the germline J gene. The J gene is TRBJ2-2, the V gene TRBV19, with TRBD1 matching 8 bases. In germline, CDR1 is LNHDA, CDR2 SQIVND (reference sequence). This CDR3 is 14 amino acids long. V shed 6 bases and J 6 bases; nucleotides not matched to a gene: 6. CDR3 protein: CASRRRGQPGELFF. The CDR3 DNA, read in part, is TGTGCCAGTAGGCGCAGGGGGCAACCCGGGGAG.

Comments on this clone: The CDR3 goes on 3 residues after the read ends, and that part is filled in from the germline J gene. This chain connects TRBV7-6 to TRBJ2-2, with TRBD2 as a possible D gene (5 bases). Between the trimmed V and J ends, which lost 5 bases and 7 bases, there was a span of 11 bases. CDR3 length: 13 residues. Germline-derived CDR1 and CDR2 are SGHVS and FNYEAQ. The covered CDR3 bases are TGTGCCAGCAGCCCCGAGGGTCTCGGGGAG. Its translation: CASSPEGLGE. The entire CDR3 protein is CASSPEGLGELFF.

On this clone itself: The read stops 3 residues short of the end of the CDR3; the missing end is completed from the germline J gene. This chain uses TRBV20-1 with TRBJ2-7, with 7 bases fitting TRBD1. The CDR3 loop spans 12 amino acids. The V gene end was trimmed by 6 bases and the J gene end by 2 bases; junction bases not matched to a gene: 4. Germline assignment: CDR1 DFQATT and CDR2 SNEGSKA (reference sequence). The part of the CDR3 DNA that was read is TGCAGTGCAAGGACAGGAACCTACGAG. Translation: CSARTGTYE. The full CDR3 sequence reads CSARTGTYEQYF.

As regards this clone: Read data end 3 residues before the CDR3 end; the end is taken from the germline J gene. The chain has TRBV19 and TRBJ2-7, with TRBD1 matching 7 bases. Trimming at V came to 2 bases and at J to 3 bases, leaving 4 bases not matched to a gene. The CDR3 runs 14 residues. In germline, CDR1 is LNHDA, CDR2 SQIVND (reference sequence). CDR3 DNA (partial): TGTGCCAGTAGTATACGGGACAGATACTACGAG. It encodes CASSIRDRYYE. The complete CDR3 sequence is CASSIRDRYYEQYF.

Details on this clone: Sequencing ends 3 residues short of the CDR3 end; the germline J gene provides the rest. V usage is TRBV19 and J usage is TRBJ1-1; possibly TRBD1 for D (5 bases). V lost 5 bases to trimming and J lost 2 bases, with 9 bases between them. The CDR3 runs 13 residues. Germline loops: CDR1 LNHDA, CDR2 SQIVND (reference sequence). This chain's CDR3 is CASSARENTEAFF. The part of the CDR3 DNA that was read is TGTGCCAGTAGTGCCAGGGAAAACACTGAA. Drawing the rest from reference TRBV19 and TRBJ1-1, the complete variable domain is DGGITQSPKYLFRKEGQNVTLSCEQNLNHDAMYWYRQDPGQGLRLIYYSQIVNDFQKGDIAEGYSVSREKKESFPLTVTSAQKNPTAFYLCASSARENTEAFFGQGTRLTVV.